Listed below are T cell receptor beta chains from one sample, sequenced in a study of blood T cell repertoires in COVID-19. Method: immunoSEQ multiplex PCR; TCRdb's copy keeps in-frame clones and lacks some. The sample has under 60,000 clones; about 87% are singletons. Sequences were obtained from peripheral blood. The source is a human donor with active COVID-19. The donor label of this sample is uncertain. The CDR3 runs from the conserved cysteine through the conserved F or W. The D gene is left open where the match is weak. Clone sizes are given selectively: once, few, many, or a class where the clone is expanded.

-	TRBV5-6	TRBJ1-5	-	TGTGCCAGCAGCTTGGCGGGAGTTGGGGCAAAGGGTGATCAGCCCCAGCATTTT	CASSLAGVGAKGDQPQHF
-	TRBV28	TRBJ1-5	few	TGTGCCAGCAGTTCCCCGCCGAGTGGTCAGCCCCAGCATTTT	CASSSPPSGQPQHF
TRBD2	TRBV5-1	TRBJ2-2	-	TGCGCCAGCAGCCCATCAATTCTAGCGGGAGGAAACACCGGGGAGCTGTTTTTT	CASSPSILAGGNTGELFF
-	TRBV4-2	TRBJ2-1	-	TGTGCCAGCAGCCAAGAACTATCGAATGAGCAGTTCTTC	CASSQELSNEQFF
-	TRBV5-5	TRBJ2-7	-	TGTGCCAGCAGCTTTTTGACAGCCTCCTACGAGCAGTACTTC	CASSFLTASYEQYF
-	TRBV10-3	TRBJ2-2	-	TGTGCCATCAGCGGGGGACTTACACCGAACACCGGGGAGCTGTTTTTT	CAISGGLTPNTGELFF
TRBD1	TRBV5-1	TRBJ1-5	-	TGCGCCAGCAGCTTGGACCCCCAGGGGACAGGGGGCAATCAGCCCCAGCATTTT	CASSLDPQGTGGNQPQHF
TRBD2	TRBV19	TRBJ2-1	-	TGTGCCAGTAGTATAGCGGGAGCGGGAGGCGGAAATGAGCAGTTCTTC	CASSIAGAGGGNEQFF
-	TRBV2	TRBJ2-7	-	TGTGCCAGCACCCCCCTTTACGAGCAGTACTTC	CASTPLYEQYF
-	TRBV6-1	TRBJ1-1	-	TGTGCCAGCAGTGAGGTACTTCCTGAAGCTTTCTTT	CASSEVLPEAFF
-	TRBV5-8	TRBJ1-5	-	TGTGCCAGCAGCCTATATCAGCCCCAGCATTTT	CASSLYQPQHF
-	TRBV4-1	TRBJ2-3	-	TGCGCCAGCAACGACAGCCCGGACACAGATACGCAGTATTTT	CASNDSPDTDTQYF
-	TRBV28	TRBJ2-7	-	TGTGCCAGCAGTTCGCCCGCCAGTCCCGGACAGTACTACGAGCAGTACTTC	CASSSPASPGQYYEQYF
TRBD2	TRBV5-1	TRBJ2-1	-	TGCGCCAGCAGCTACCGATCTAGCGGGACTTCCTACAATGAGCAGTTCTTC	CASSYRSSGTSYNEQFF
-	TRBV28	TRBJ1-1	few	TGTGCCAGCAGCCTACGACACAACACTGAAGCTTTCTTT	CASSLRHNTEAFF
-	TRBV29-1	TRBJ1-2	-	TGCAGCGTTGTCTTTACTCGGGGGGCTCATAACTATGGCTACACCTTC	CSVVFTRGAHNYGYTF
TRBD1	TRBV5-1	TRBJ2-3	-	TGCGCCAGCAGCACAGCGACAGGGGTGCCCACAGATACGCAGTATTTT	CASSTATGVPTDTQYF
TRBD1	TRBV6-4	TRBJ2-1	-	TGTGCCAGCAGTGTAGAGACAGGGGGCTACAATGAGCAGTTCTTC	CASSVETGGYNEQFF
-	TRBV4-1	TRBJ2-2	-	TGCGCCAGCAGCCAAGTGTCAGAAATCAGGGGGGAGCTGTTTTTT	CASSQVSEIRGELFF
-	TRBV5-6	TRBJ1-4	-	TGTGCCAGCAGCTTGGTCGCAACTAATGAAAAACTGTTTTTT	CASSLVATNEKLFF
TRBD2	TRBV28	TRBJ2-7	-	TGTGCCAGCAGTTTCCCCGGACTAGTCTACGAGCAGTACTTC	CASSFPGLVYEQYF
-	TRBV28	TRBJ1-5	-	TGTGCCAGCAGTATGACACGGCCCCAGCATTTT	CASSMTRPQHF
-	TRBV6-4	TRBJ2-1	-	TGTGCCAGCAGAGAAGCACCGGGACAAACCGTCTACAATGAGCAGTTCTTC	CASREAPGQTVYNEQFF
-	TRBV11-3	TRBJ2-1	-	TGTGCCAGCAGTCCGGGGCGGAGGGATGAGCAGTTCTTC	CASSPGRRDEQFF
TRBD1	TRBV9	TRBJ2-2	-	TGTGCCAGCAGCCTGGATGGTGGGGACAGGTCGAACACCGGGGAGCTGTTTTTT	CASSLDGGDRSNTGELFF
-	TRBV10-2	TRBJ2-7	-	TGCGCCAGCCGTCCCAGTAGGGGAACCTACTACGAGCAGTACTTC	CASRPSRGTYYEQYF
TRBD1	TRBV12-3/TRBV12-4	TRBJ1-1	-	TGTGCCAGCAGGACAGGGGGCGCAATTGAAGCTTTCTTT	CASRTGGAIEAFF
-	TRBV2	TRBJ2-7	-	TGTGCCAGCAGTTCACGAGGGCAGTCCTACGAGCAGTACTTC	CASSSRGQSYEQYF
-	TRBV5-1	TRBJ1-5	-	TGCGCCAGCAGCCCTACAGGGTCGGGCCATCAGCCCCAGCATTTT	CASSPTGSGHQPQHF
-	TRBV28	TRBJ1-1	-	TGTGCCAGCACTATGGACAGCTACACTGAAGCTTTCTTT	CASTMDSYTEAFF
-	TRBV7-9	TRBJ1-1	-	TGTGCCAGCAGCTTAAGGTGGCAGGGTTTACCGGAAGCTTTCTTT	CASSLRWQGLPEAFF
-	TRBV4-1	TRBJ2-3	-	TGCGCCAGCAGCCAAGCTGACAGCCCGAGCACAGATACGCAGTATTTT	CASSQADSPSTDTQYF
-	TRBV6-5	TRBJ1-1	-	TGTGCCAGCAGTTACGAGCCGGGGGGGACTGAAGCTTTCTTT	CASSYEPGGTEAFF
-	TRBV20-1	TRBJ1-4	-	TGCAGTGCTAGACCCGGGGAAAAACTGTTTTTT	CSARPGEKLFF
-	TRBV19	TRBJ1-6	-	TGTGCCAGTAGTCCGGACAGCGCTGCTTCACCCCTCCACTTT	CASSPDSAASPLHF
TRBD1	TRBV11-2	TRBJ2-1	once	TGTGCCAGCAGTTCGTACGGGACAGGGGGGACTGAGCAGTTCTTC	CASSSYGTGGTEQFF
-	TRBV2	TRBJ2-3	-	TGTGCCAGCAGTGATCGGCGGGATAGCACAGATACGCAGTATTTT	CASSDRRDSTDTQYF
TRBD1	TRBV28	TRBJ1-3	-	TGTGCCAGCAGTTTGTTACGGACAGGGGCCACTGGAAACACCATATATTTT	CASSLLRTGATGNTIYF
TRBD1	TRBV15	TRBJ1-5	-	TGTGCCACCACCCAGACAGGGTATCAGCCCCAGCATTTT	CATTQTGYQPQHF
-	TRBV10-3	TRBJ2-7	-	TGTGCCATCAGTTACGACAGGACCATATCCTACGAGCAGTACTTC	CAISYDRTISYEQYF
TRBD2	TRBV4-3	TRBJ2-2	-	TGCGCCAGCAGCCAAGAAAGACTAGCGGTCTTTAACACCGGGGAGCTGTTTTTT	CASSQERLAVFNTGELFF
TRBD2	TRBV28	TRBJ2-7	once	TGTGCCAGCAGACTAGGACTAGCGGGAGTCTACGAGCAGTACTTC	CASRLGLAGVYEQYF
TRBD1	TRBV27	TRBJ1-2	-	TGTGCCAGCAGCTCGGAGGGGGCGCGTCGTTATGGCTACACCTTC	CASSSEGARRYGYTF
TRBD2	TRBV25-1	TRBJ2-5	once	TGTGCCAGCAGTGGAGGACTAGCGGGAGGGGAGACCCAGTACTTC	CASSGGLAGGETQYF
TRBD1	TRBV2	TRBJ2-1	-	TGTGCCATCCAACCGGGACAGGGTTACAATGAGCAGTTCTTC	CAIQPGQGYNEQFF
-	TRBV19	TRBJ2-1	-	TGTGCCAGTAGTTCGGATGGGACATTTTACAATGAGCAGTTCTTC	CASSSDGTFYNEQFF
-	TRBV6-5	TRBJ2-2	-	TGTGCCAGCAGTATCCTACAGGAGTTGGGGGAGCTGTTTTTT	CASSILQELGELFF
TRBD2	TRBV7-2	TRBJ2-7	-	TGTGCCAGCAGCTTTAGAACTCCGGGACTAGCGGGAGCCGAGCAGTACTTC	CASSFRTPGLAGAEQYF
TRBD1	TRBV7-9	TRBJ2-7	-	TGTGCCAGCAGCCCAACCGGGACAGGTCTTTCCTACGAGCAGTACTTC	CASSPTGTGLSYEQYF
-	TRBV12-3/TRBV12-4	TRBJ2-7	-	TGTGCCAGCAGTTTAAGGTGGGCCGAGCAGTACTTC	CASSLRWAEQYF
-	TRBV2	TRBJ1-5	-	TGTGCCAGCACAAAATCGGAGAGCAATCAGCCCCAGCATTTT	CASTKSESNQPQHF
-	TRBV6-5	TRBJ2-2	-	TGTGCCAGCAGCAGGGGATCCATCGAGGGCGGGGAGCTGTTTTTT	CASSRGSIEGGELFF
-	TRBV20-1	TRBJ2-7	-	TGCAGTGCTAGTGATGATGTTAGTTTCTACGAGCAGTACTTC	CSASDDVSFYEQYF
-	TRBV12-3/TRBV12-4	TRBJ2-2	-	TGTGCCAGCTTCGAGGGCGGGGAGCTGTTTTTT	CASFEGGELFF
TRBD2	TRBV7-3	TRBJ2-7	-	TGTGCCAGCAGCTCCGGACTAGCGGGTAGTTCCGAGCAGTACTTC	CASSSGLAGSSEQYF